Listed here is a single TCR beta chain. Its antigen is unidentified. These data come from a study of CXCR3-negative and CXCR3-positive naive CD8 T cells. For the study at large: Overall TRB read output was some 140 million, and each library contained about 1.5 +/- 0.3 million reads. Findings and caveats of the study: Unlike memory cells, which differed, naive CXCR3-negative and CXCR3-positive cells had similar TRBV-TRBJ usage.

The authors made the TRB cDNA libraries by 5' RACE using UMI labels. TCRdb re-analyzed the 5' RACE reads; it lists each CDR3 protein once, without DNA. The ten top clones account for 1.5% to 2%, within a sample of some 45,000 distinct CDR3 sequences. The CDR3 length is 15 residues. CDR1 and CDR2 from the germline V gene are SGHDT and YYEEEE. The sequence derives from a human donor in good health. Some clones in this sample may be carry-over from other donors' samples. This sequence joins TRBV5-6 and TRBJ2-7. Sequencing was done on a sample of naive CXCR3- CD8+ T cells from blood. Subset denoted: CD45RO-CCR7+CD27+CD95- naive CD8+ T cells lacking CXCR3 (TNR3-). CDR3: CASSLIWGAEYEQYF.